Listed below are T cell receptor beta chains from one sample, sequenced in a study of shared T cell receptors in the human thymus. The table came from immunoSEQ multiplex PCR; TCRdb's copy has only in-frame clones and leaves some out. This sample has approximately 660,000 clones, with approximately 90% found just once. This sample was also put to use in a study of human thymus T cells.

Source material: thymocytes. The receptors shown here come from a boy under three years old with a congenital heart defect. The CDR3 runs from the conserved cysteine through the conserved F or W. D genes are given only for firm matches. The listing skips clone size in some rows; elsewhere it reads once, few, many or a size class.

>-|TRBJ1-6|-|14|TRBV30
TGTGCCTGGGGACAGCGTTTCTATAATTCACCCCTCCACTTT
CAWGQRFYNSPLHF
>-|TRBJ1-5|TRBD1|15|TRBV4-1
TGCGCCAGCAGCCAATCTACAGGGGCCAATCAGCCCCAGCATTTT
CASSQSTGANQPQHF
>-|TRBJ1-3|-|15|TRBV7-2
TGTGCCAGCAGCTCTGACTTGAGCTCTGGAAACACCATATATTTT
CASSSDLSSGNTIYF
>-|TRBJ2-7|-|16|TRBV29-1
TGCAGCGTTGAACCTCACGGACAGTGGGTAGGGAACGAGCAGTACTTC
CSVEPHGQWVGNEQYF
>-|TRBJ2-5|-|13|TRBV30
TGTGCCTTGGTAGAGGCAGAACAAGAGACCCAGTACTTC
CALVEAEQETQYF
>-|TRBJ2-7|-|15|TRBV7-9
TGTGCCAGCAGCACCCGGACTGAGGCGGACTACGAGCAGTACTTC
CASSTRTEADYEQYF
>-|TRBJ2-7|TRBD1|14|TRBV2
TGTGCCAGCAGTCGTAGACAGGGGACCTACGAGCAGTACTTC
CASSRRQGTYEQYF
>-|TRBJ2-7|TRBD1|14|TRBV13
TGTGCCAGCAGCAACGGACAGGAAGCCAACGAGCAGTACTTC
CASSNGQEANEQYF
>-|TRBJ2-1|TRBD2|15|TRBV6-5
TGTGCCAGCAGAACTAGCGTCGACTCCTACAATGAGCAGTTCTTC
CASRTSVDSYNEQFF
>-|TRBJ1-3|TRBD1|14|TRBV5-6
TGTGCCAGCAGCGTCGGACAGGGAAGAAACACCATATATTTT
CASSVGQGRNTIYF
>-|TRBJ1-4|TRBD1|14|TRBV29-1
TGCAGCGTTGAAATACCGGGCAGGGGGAAAAAACTGTTTTTT
CSVEIPGRGKKLFF
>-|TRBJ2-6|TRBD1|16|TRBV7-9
TGTGCCAGCAGCCGATACAGGGGCTCTGGGGCCAACGTCCTGACTTTC
CASSRYRGSGANVLTF
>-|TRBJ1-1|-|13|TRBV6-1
TGTGCCAGCAGCCCCCTGAGGAACACTGAAGCTTTCTTT
CASSPLRNTEAFF
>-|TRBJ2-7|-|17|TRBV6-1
TGTGCCAGCAGTGAAACCCCCTTTTTGGGGAGCTCCTACGAGCAGTACTTC
CASSETPFLGSSYEQYF
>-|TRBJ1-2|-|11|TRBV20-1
TGCAGTGCTTCCCCGGGAGATGGCTACACCTTC
CSASPGDGYTF
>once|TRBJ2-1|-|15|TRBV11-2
TGTGCCAGCAGCTGTTACGATAGCTCCTACAATGAGCAGTTCTTC
CASSCYDSSYNEQFF
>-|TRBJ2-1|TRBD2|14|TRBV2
TGTGCCAGCAGTGAAGCAAGCGGGAGGGATGAGCAGTTCTTC
CASSEASGRDEQFF
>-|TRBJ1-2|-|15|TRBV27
TGTGCCAGCAGACCTGAAGGGGCCCCTTTCTATGGCTACACCTTC
CASRPEGAPFYGYTF
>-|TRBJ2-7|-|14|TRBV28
TGTGCCAGCGCCAGGGGATTCCTACTGGGCGAGCAGTACTTC
CASARGFLLGEQYF
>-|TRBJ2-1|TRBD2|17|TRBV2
TGTGCCAGCACCGCGGGGGGACTAGCGGGAGTAGTTAATGAGCAGTTCTTC
CASTAGGLAGVVNEQFF
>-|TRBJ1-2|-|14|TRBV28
TGTGCCAGCAGCCCTGGACAGCCCTTGGATGGCTACACCTTC
CASSPGQPLDGYTF
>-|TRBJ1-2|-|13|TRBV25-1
TGTGCCAGCAGTGAATGGGGCGACTATGGCTACACCTTC
CASSEWGDYGYTF
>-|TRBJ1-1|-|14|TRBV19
TGTGCCAGTAGTATGAGGCTCAGGGATGGTGAAGCTTTCTTT
CASSMRLRDGEAFF
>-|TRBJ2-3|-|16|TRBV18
TGTGCCAGCTCACCAGGGCTGGGGCCTAGCACAGATACGCAGTATTTT
CASSPGLGPSTDTQYF
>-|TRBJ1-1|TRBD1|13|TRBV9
TGTGCCAGCAGCGGACCACAGGGGGCGGGAGCTTTCTTT
CASSGPQGAGAFF
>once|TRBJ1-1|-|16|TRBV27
TGTGCCAGCAGTGCAACCGCCAGGTTAGGGGACACTGAAGCTTTCTTT
CASSATARLGDTEAFF
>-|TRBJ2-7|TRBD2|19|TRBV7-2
TGTGCCAGCAGCTTATTTGTCACTAGCGGGAGTAGAAGGTCCTACGAGCAGTACTTC
CASSLFVTSGSRRSYEQYF
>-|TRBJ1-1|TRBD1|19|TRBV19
TGTGCCAGTAGTTCCCGGGACAGGGGACCCGTTCAAGTGAACACTGAAGCTTTCTTT
CASSSRDRGPVQVNTEAFF
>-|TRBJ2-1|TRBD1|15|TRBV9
TGTGCCAGCAGCGACGGGACAGACCACTACAATGAGCAGTTCTTC
CASSDGTDHYNEQFF
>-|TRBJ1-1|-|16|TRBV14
TGTGCCAGCAGCCATCTCACGTCTCAGGAGGGTGATGAAGCTTTCTTT
CASSHLTSQEGDEAFF
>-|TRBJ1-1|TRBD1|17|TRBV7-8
TGTGCCAGCAGCTCGCACACATATACGGGACAGGGTATAGAAGCTTTCTTT
CASSSHTYTGQGIEAFF
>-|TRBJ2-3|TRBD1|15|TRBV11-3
TGTGCCAGCAGCACCCGGGACAGGGGGCGAAATACGCAGTATTTT
CASSTRDRGRNTQYF
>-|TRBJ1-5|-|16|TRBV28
TGTGCCAGCAGTTTCCGAGGGAGGGGCGGGGATCAGCCCCAGCATTTT
CASSFRGRGGDQPQHF
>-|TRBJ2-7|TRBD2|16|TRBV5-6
TGTGCCAGCAGCTGCGGGGGGTCCTGGGCCGCCTACGAGCAGTACTTC
CASSCGGSWAAYEQYF
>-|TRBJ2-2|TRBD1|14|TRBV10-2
TGCGCCAGCAGAGACAGGGAAGGTACCGGGGAGCTGTTTTTT
CASRDREGTGELFF
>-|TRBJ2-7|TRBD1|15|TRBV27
TGTGCCAGCAGTGTGGTTGGACAGGCCTCCTACGAGCAGTACTTC
CASSVVGQASYEQYF
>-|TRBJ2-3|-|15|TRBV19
TGTGCCAGTAGTAAGGGCGGGGCAGGCACAGATACGCAGTATTTT
CASSKGGAGTDTQYF
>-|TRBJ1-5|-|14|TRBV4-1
TGCGCCAGCAGCCAACAGCCGCTCGGGCAGCCCCAGCATTTT
CASSQQPLGQPQHF
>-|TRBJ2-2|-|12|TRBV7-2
TGTGCCAGCAGCCCGGGGGCCGGGGAGCTGTTTTTT
CASSPGAGELFF
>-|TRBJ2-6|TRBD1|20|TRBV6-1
TGTGCCAGCGGTGTTCCGGGACAGGAGAAAGCGACCTCTGGGGCCAACGTCCTGACTTTC
CASGVPGQEKATSGANVLTF
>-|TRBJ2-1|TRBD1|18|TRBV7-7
TGTGCTAGCAGCTTTAAGGGGCCACAGGGGGGATCCTACAATGAGCAGTTCTTC
CASSFKGPQGGSYNEQFF
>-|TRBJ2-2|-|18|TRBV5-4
TGTGCCAGCAGCCCTGGGCTAACCCTTTATGCGAACACCGGGGAGCTGTTTTTT
CASSPGLTLYANTGELFF
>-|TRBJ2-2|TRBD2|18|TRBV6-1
TGTGCCAGCAGTGAAGACCAGAAGCGGGATGGGAACACCGGGGAGCTGTTTTTT
CASSEDQKRDGNTGELFF
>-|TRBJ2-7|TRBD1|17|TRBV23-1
TGCGCCAGCAGTCAATCTGTTGGGACAGGGAGGAACTACGAGCAGTACTTC
CASSQSVGTGRNYEQYF
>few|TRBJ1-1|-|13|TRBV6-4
TGTGCCAGCAGGAGCGACGGGAACACTGAAGCTTTCTTT
CASRSDGNTEAFF
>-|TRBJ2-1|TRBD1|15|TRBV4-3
TGCGCCAGCAGCCACCCGGGACAGCCATACAATGAGCAGTTCTTC
CASSHPGQPYNEQFF
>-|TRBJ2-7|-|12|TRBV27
TGTGCCAGCGGGGCCAGGGACTACGAGCAGTACTTC
CASGARDYEQYF
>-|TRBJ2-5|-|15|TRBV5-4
TGTGCCAGCAGCCTTAGCGAGGACCGAGAAGAGACCCAGTACTTC
CASSLSEDREETQYF
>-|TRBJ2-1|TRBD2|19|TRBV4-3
TGCGCCAGCAGCCAAGGACTAGCGGGAGGGTGGAGCTCCTACAATGAGCAGTTCTTC
CASSQGLAGGWSSYNEQFF
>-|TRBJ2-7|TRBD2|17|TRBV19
TGTGCCAGTAGTATAGGGGCTAGCGGAGAAGACTTGTCCGAGCAGTACTTC
CASSIGASGEDLSEQYF
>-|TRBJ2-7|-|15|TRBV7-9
TGTGCCAGCAGCCCTGAAACTAGTGGGCTCTACGAGCAGTACTTC
CASSPETSGLYEQYF
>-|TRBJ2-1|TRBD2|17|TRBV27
TGTGCCAGCCGGGTCTTGGGGACTAGCGGGGCTTACAATGAGCAGTTCTTC
CASRVLGTSGAYNEQFF
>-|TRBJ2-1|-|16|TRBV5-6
TGTGCCAGCAGCCTCAATGGGCATCGGGACTTATGTGAGCAGTTCTTC
CASSLNGHRDLCEQFF
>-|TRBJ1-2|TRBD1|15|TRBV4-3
TGCGCCAGCAGCCCAGGCCCCGGGACAGGGGATGGCTACACCTTC
CASSPGPGTGDGYTF
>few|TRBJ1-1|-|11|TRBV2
TGTGCCAGCAGTTGCCGGACTGAAGCTTTCTTT
CASSCRTEAFF
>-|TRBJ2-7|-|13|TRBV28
TGTGCCAGCAGTGGACAGAGAGATTACGAGCAGTACTTC
CASSGQRDYEQYF
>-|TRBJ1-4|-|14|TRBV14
TGTGCCAGCAGCCCGGCGGCAGGGCTTGAAAAACTGTTTTTT
CASSPAAGLEKLFF